Below, 5 T cell receptor beta chains from the same sample are listed, as sequenced in a study of T cell repertoires in cytomegalovirus infection. TCRdb re-derived calls from the reads in MiXCR, one entry per CDR3 protein. The data contain about 770,000 distinct CDR3 sequences, under 35% of them seen just once; the ten biggest clones take up around 14%. These receptors are not linked to any known antigen. Here the sequenced sample was cultured CD8+ T cells from PBMCs, taken from culture after CMV antigen stimulation. These receptors all stem from a human donor in good health (CMV status not recorded). Some clones in this sample may be carry-over from other donors' samples.

This clonotype has a handful of counts. CDR3 sequence: CASSLPGGTGDQPQHF. CDR3 bases: TGTGCCAGTAGTCTCCCGGGGGGGACAGGGGATCAGCCCCAGCATTTT. The chain has TRBV19 and TRBJ1-5; 10 bases align to TRBD1. V lost 5 bases, J lost 5 bases, and 9 bases stayed unmatched. The CDR3 length is 16 residues. Germline V CDR1 and CDR2: LNHDA, SQIVND (reference sequence).

The rearrangement links TRBV27 to TRBJ2-1, with D perhaps given as TRBD1 or TRBD2 (5 bases each). V lost 7 bases and J lost 3, with 19 bases in between. Germline CDR1 and CDR2: MNHEY and SMNVEV (reference sequence). The CDR3 consists of 16 residues. The CDR3 bases are TGTGCCAGCACCCAAAACGGGTCGGGACGCTACAATGAGCAGTTCTTC. It translates to CASTQNGSGRYNEQFF.

This clonotype was counted only a few times. The junction does not match germline at one end; this may be a read error. The gene calls are TRBV7-7 and TRBJ2-7, with D maybe TRBD2 (6 bases). Germline values: CDR1 SSHAT, CDR2 FNYEAQ (reference sequence). This CDR3 has 13 amino acids. CDR3 in amino acids: CASSNTPGDEQYF. Here the CDR3 DNA reads TGTGCTAGCAGCAACACACCGGGGGACGAGCAGTACTTC.

The chain has TRBV19 and TRBJ1-1; 9 bases match TRBD1. This CDR3 spans 14 amino acids. Trimming removed 5 bases from V and 4 bases from J; junction bases left unmatched: 5. The germline CDR1 and CDR2 sequences are LNHDA and SQIVND (reference sequence). CDR3 region: CASSRPDRGTEAFF. The DNA of the CDR3 is TGTGCCAGTAGTCGTCCGGACAGGGGCACTGAAGCTTTCTTT.

The rearrangement links TRBV29-1 to TRBJ1-1; perhaps TRBD1 as D (5 bases). The V gene lost 4 bases and the J gene lost 6 bases, with 9 bases spanning the gap. The germline V gene has CDR1 SQVTM and CDR2 ANQGSEA. The CDR3 runs to 11 residues. The CDR3 spells CSVVQGSEAFF. The CDR3 DNA follows: TGCAGCGTTGTGCAGGGTTCTGAAGCTTTCTTT.